This T cell receptor beta chain was sequenced during a study of blood T cell repertoires in COVID-19. Study background: The cDNA or gDNA used as material had been derived from T cells, B-cell-depleted T cells, or PBMCs.

Germline V gene data show CDR1 as SGHRS and CDR2 as YFSETQ. The CDR3 length is 14 residues. V shed 8 bases and J shed 0 bases, with 12 bases lying between them. Clones were read by immunoSEQ multiplex PCR, and TCRdb kept only the in-frame ones, dropping some. Here the sample spans about 200,000 clones, around three quarters being singletons. This receptor was identified in a woman in her 70s with acute or convalescent COVID-19. Source material: peripheral blood. The chain uses TRBV5-1 and TRBJ1-3; D uncertain. The CDR3 DNA reads TGCGCCAGGGAACGGAGGATCTCTGGAAACACCATATATTTT. Protein sequence: CARERRISGNTIYF.